This TCR beta chain originates from a study of CD8+ T cells in alopecia areata. Specified treatment: oral pan-JAK inhibitor, 5-10 mg twice daily. Lesional scalp punch biopsies and peripheral blood were collected from alopecia areata patients. Both CD4+ and CD8+ T cells were separated by sorting PBMCs. Findings and limits, study-wide: Normal scalp had lower clonality than lesional scalp, with alopecia totalis/universalis lesions showing this most strongly.

The CDR3 is 15 residues long. The germline CDR1 and CDR2 sequences are GTSNPN and SVGIG (reference sequence). With V trimmed by 3 bases and J by 7 bases, 8 bases remained unmatched. RNA was isolated and reverse transcribed to cDNA, the sequencing template. Data came from immunoSEQ multiplex PCR; TCRdb stores just in-frame clones and leaves some out. Of about 120,000 clones detected, around 56% appear once; the ten largest clones hold roughly 0.5%. This clone was seen only once. What it binds is not known. The source was CD4+ T cells sorted from blood, collected at week 4, from a patient treated with tofacitinib. This TCR came from a human donor with alopecia areata. The chain is built from TRBV30 and TRBJ2-2; 10 nucleotides agree with TRBD1. The CDR3 DNA reads TGTGCCTGGAGGCGGGACAGGGGATATAGCGGGGAGCTGTTTTTT. As protein: CAWRRDRGYSGELFF. The variable domain in full, completed from reference TRBV30 and TRBJ2-2, reads SQTIHQWPATLVQPVGSPLSLECTVEGTSNPNLYWYRQAAGRGLQLLFYSVGIGQISSEVPQNLSASRPQDRQFILSSKKLLLSDSGFYLCAWRRDRGYSGELFFGEGSRLTVL.